What follows is one T cell receptor beta chain and its context. As processed by the authors: Reference gene primers were amplified, and this amplification served to estimate nucleated cell counts. The protocol was immunoSEQ multiplex PCR, while the TCRdb copy is restricted to in-frame clones and leaves out a portion. V and J calls plus clone size are reproduced from that table; the DNA served to infer D and trimming. The sample includes some 250,000 clones, around 90% of them seen just once. Germline V CDR1 and CDR2: SGHRS, YFSETQ. The CDR3 is made up of 13 amino acids. V was clipped by 4 bases and J by 5 bases, with 12 bases between them. The sample belongs to a study of blood T cell repertoires in COVID-19. Study details: Researchers got acute and convalescent COVID-19 samples from the United States, Italy and Spain. Sources were T cells, B-cell-depleted T cells, or PBMCs; the material itself was cDNA or gDNA.

Sequencing used peripheral blood. V gene TRBV5-1 combines with J gene TRBJ2-5; D might be TRBD2 (5 bases). The clonotype comes from a woman aged 55-70 years with COVID-19, enrolled during active disease. Here the CDR3 DNA reads TGCGCCAGCAGCGGCTCCCCGGGGGAGACCCAGTACTTC. This codes for CASSGSPGETQYF.